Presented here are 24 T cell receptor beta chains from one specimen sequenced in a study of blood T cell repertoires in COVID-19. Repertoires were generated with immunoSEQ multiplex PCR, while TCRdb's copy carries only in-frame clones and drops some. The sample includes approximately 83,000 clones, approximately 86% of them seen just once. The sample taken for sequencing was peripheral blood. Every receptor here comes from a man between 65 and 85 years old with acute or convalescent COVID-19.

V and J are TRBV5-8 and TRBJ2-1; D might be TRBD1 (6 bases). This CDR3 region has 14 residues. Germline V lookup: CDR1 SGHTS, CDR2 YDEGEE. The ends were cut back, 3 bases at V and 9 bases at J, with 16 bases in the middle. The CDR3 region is CASSSPDRSGEQFF. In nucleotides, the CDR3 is TGTGCCAGCAGCTCTCCCGACAGGTCTGGTGAGCAGTTCTTC.

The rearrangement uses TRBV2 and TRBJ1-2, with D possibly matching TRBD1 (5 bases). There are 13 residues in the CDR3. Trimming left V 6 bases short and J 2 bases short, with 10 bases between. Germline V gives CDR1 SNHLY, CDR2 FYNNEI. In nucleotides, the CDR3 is TGTGCCAGCAGGGGACTCCTAAACTATGGCTACACCTTC. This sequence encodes CASRGLLNYGYTF.

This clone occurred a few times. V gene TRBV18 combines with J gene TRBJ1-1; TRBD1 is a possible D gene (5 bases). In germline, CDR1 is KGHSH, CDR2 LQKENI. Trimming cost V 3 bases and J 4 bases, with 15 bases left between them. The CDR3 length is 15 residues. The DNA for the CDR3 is TGTGCCAGCTCACCCCCAGGGTCGGGAGGCACTGAAGCTTTCTTT. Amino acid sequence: CASSPPGSGGTEAFF.

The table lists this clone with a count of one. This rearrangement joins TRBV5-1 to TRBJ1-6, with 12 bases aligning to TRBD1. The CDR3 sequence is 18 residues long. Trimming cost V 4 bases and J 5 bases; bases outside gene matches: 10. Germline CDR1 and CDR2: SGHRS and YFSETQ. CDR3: CASSPGQGAMWNNSPLHF. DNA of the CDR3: TGCGCCAGCAGCCCGGGACAGGGGGCGATGTGGAATAATTCACCCCTCCACTTT. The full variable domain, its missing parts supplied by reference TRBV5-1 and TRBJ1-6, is KAGVTQTPRYLIKTRGQQVTLSCSPISGHRSVSWYQQTPGQGLQFLFEYFSETQRNKGNFPGRFSGRQFSNSRSEMNVSTLELGDSALYLCASSPGQGAMWNNSPLHFGNGTRLTVT.

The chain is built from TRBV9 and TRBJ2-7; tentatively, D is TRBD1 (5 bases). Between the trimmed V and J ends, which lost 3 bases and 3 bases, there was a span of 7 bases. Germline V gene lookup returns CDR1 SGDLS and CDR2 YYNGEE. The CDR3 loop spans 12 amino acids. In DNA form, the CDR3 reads TGTGCCAGCAGCGCCGACAGCTACGAGCAGTACTTC. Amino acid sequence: CASSADSYEQYF.

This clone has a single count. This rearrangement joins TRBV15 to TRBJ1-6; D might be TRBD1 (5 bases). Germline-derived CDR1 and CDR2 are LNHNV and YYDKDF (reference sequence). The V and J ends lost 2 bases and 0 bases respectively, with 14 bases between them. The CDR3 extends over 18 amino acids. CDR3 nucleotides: TGTGCCACCAGCAGAAACCGACAGAAGAGCTCCTATAATTCACCCCTCCACTTT. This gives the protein CATSRNRQKSSYNSPLHF.

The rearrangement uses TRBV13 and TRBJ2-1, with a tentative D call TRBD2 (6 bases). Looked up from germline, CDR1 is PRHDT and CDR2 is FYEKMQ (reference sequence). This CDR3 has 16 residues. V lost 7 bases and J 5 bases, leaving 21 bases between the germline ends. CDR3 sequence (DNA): TGTGCCAGCACGGCCGCGGGCGGGAACGGGAACAATGAGCAGTTCTTC. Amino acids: CASTAAGGNGNNEQFF.

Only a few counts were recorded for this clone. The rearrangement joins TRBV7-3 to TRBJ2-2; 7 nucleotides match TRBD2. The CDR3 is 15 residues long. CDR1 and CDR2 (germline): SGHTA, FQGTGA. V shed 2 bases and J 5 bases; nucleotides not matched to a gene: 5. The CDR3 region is CASSLRGGGTGELFF. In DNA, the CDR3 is TGTGCCAGCAGCTTACGCGGGGGAGGGACCGGGGAGCTGTTTTTT.

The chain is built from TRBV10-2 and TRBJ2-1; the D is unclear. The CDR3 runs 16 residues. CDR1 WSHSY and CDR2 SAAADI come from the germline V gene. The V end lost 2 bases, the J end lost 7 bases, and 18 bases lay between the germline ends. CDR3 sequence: CASSEGRLRGANEQFF. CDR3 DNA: TGCGCCAGCAGTGAGGGCCGTTTGAGAGGAGCGAATGAGCAGTTCTTC.

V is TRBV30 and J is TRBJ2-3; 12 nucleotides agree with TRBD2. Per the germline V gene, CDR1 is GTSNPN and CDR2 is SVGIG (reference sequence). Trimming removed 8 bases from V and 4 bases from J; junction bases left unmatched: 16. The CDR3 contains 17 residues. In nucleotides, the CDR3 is TGTGCCGGGAACCTCGGGAGGGCTAGCGGGGGGGCAGATACGCAGTATTTT. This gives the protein CAGNLGRASGGADTQYF.

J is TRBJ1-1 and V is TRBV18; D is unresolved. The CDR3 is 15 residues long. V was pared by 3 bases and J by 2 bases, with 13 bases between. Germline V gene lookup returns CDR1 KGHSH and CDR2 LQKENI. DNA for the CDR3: TGTGCCAGCTCACCCCCGATACAGACCAACACTGAAGCTTTCTTT. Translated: CASSPPIQTNTEAFF. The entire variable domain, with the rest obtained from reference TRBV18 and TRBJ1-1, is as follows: NAGVMQNPRHLVRRRGQEARLRCSPMKGHSHVYWYRQLPEEGLKFMVYLQKENIIDESGMPKERFSAEFPKEGPSILRIQQVVRGDSAAYFCASSPPIQTNTEAFFGQGTRLTVV.

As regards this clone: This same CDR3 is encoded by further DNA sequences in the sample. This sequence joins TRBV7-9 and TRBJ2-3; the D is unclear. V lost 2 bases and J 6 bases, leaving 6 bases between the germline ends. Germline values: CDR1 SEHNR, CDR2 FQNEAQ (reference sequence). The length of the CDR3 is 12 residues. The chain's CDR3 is CASSLSSDTQYF. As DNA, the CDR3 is TGTGCCAGCAGCTTATCGTCCGATACGCAGTATTTT.

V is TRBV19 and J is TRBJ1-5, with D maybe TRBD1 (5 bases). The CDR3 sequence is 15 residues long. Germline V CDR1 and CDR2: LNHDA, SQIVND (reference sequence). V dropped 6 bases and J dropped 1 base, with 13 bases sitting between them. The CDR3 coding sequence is TGTGCCAGTAGAGAGGAGGGGCCAAGCAATCAGCCCCAGCATTTT. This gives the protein CASREEGPSNQPQHF.

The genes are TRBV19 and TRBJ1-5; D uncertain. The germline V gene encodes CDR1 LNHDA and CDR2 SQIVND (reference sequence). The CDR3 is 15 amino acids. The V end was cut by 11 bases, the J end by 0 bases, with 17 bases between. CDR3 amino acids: CAAGGPAHSNQPQHF. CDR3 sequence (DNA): TGTGCCGCTGGAGGGCCAGCACATAGCAATCAGCCCCAGCATTTT.

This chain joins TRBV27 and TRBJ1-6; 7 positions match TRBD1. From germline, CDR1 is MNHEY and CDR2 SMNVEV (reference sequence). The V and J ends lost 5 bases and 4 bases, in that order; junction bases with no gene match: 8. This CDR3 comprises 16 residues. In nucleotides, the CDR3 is TGTGCCAGCAGTATAAAAGGGGGCGGTTATAATTCACCCCTCCACTTT. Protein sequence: CASSIKGGGYNSPLHF.

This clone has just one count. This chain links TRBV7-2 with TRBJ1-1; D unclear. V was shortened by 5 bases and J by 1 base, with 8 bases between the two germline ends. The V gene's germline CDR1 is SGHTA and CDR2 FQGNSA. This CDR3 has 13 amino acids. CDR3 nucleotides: TGTGCCAGCAGCCAGGCCAGGAACACTGAAGCTTTCTTT. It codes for CASSQARNTEAFF.

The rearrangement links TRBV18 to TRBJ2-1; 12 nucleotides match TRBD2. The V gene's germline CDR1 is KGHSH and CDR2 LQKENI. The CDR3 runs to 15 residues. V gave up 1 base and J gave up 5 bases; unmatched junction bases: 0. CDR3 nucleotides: TGTGCCAGCTCACCACGACTAGCGGGGGACAATGAGCAGTTCTTC. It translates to CASSPRLAGDNEQFF.

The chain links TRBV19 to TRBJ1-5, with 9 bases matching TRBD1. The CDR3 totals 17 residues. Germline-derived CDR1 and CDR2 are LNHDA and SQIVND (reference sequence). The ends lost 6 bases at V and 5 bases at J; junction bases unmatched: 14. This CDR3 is CASSKIPGQGADQPQHF. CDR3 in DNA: TGTGCCAGTAGCAAGATACCGGGACAGGGAGCGGATCAGCCCCAGCATTTT.

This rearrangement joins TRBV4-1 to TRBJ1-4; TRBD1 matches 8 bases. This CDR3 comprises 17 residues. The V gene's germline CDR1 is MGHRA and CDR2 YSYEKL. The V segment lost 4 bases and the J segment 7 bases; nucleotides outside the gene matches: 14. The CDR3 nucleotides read TGCGCCAGCAGCCCCCAGGGGGCAGGGGGGTTAGGTGAAAAACTGTTTTTT. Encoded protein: CASSPQGAGGLGEKLFF.

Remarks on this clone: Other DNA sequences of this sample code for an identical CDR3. This CDR3 is CASSLGTGGSTDTQYF. Here the CDR3 DNA reads TGTGCCAGCAGCTTAGGGACGGGGGGCAGCACAGATACGCAGTATTTT. This chain connects TRBV7-6 to TRBJ2-3, with a weak D call TRBD2 (7 bases). V lost 1 base and J 0 bases, leaving 11 bases between the germline ends. The CDR3 totals 16 residues. The germline V gene encodes CDR1 SGHVS and CDR2 FNYEAQ.

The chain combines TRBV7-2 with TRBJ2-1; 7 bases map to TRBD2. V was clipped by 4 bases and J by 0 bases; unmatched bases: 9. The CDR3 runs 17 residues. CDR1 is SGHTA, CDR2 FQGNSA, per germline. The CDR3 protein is CASSSLPTSPSYNEQFF. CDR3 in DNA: TGTGCCAGCAGCTCGCTGCCGACTAGCCCCTCCTACAATGAGCAGTTCTTC.

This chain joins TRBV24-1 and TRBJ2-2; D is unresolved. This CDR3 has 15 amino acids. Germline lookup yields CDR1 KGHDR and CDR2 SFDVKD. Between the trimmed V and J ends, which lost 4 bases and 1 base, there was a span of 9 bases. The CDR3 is CATSEATRNTGELFF. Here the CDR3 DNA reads TGTGCCACCAGTGAAGCGACGAGGAACACCGGGGAGCTGTTTTTT.

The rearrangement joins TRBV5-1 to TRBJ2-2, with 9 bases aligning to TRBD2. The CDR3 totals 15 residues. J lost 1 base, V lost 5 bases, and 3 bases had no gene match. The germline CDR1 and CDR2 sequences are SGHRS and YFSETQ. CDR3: CASRRGGQNTGELFF. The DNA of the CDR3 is TGCGCCAGCAGGCGGGGGGGCCAGAACACCGGGGAGCTGTTTTTT.

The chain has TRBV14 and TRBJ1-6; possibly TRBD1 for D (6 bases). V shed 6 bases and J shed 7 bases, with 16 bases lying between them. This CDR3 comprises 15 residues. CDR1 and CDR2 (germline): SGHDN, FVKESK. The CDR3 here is CASRGGQIVNSPLHF. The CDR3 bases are TGTGCCAGCAGAGGCGGACAGATAGTAAATTCACCCCTCCACTTT.